The source of this T cell receptor (beta chain) is a study of CXCR3-negative and CXCR3-positive naive CD8 T cells. UMI-labeled 5' RACE TRB cDNA libraries were prepared from the cells. TCRdb reprocessed the 5' RACE reads and stores each CDR3 protein as one record, lacking DNA. The sample includes 70,000 to 95,000 distinct CDR3 sequences. The CDR3 spans 16 residues. The chain carries TRBV12-2 and TRBJ2-5; TCRdb outputs TRBD2, but without DNA this stays unchecked. TRBV12-2 is listed as a pseudogene. The sequencing input was naive CXCR3- CD8+ T cells from blood. Subset given: CD45RO-CCR7+CD27+CD95- naive CD8+ T cells lacking CXCR3 (TNR3-). This clonotype originated in a human donor in good health. Some clones in this sample may be carry-over from other donors' samples. CDR3 protein: CASRPGLAALGETQYF.